The TCR beta chain under discussion was sequenced for a study of blood T cell repertoires in COVID-19. Study in general: T cells, B-cell-depleted T cells, or PBMCs provided the cDNA or gDNA that served as material.

Here immunoSEQ multiplex PCR was the method, and the copy in TCRdb shows in-frame clones only, minus some. The repertoire holds 400,000 to 500,000 clones, with around nine tenths as singletons. Individuals aged 18 to 89 years were recruited from 20 to 25 US areas. During the 2 weeks before they entered the study, exposed participants had met someone with a PCR-confirmed or clinician-diagnosed COVID-19 case. The sample was PBMCs or T cells enriched from blood (not recorded which). The receptor's source is a woman in her late teens or twenties who had been exposed to COVID-19.

CDR3 sequence: CASSQAGAYNEQFF. CDR3 DNA sequence: TGTGCCAGCAGCCAGGCGGGGGCCTACAATGAGCAGTTCTTC. V gene TRBV3-1 (or the pseudogene TRBV3-2) combines with J gene TRBJ2-1; 7 positions match TRBD2. This CDR3 has 14 amino acids. J was trimmed by 2 bases and V by 3 bases; bases with no gene match: 1. Germline V gives CDR1 LGHDT, CDR2 YNNKEL (reference sequence).